The 13 T cell receptor beta chains in this list originate from one sample, sequenced in a study of CXCR4 blockade with PD-1 therapy in pancreatic cancer. Assay: immunoSEQ multiplex PCR; the TCRdb copy retains only in-frame clones and omits some. Of around 2,300 clones listed, roughly 40% are singletons. The sequenced material came from tumor tissue. The receptors shown here come from a human donor with pancreatic ductal adenocarcinoma.

The rearrangement uses TRBV19 and TRBJ2-2; no reliable D call. The CDR3 totals 12 residues. The V gene lost 2 bases and the J gene lost 8 bases, with 6 bases spanning the gap. Germline V gene data show CDR1 as LNHDA and CDR2 as SQIVND (reference sequence). CDR3 sequence (DNA): TGTGCCAGTAGTATATGGCAGGGGGAGCTGTTTTTT. This translates into CASSIWQGELFF.

Sample share makes this clone medium-sized (0.01 to 0.1%). J is TRBJ2-7 and V is TRBV6-8, with 7 bases that match TRBD1. Germline loops: CDR1 MNHGY, CDR2 SAAAGT. V was pared by 9 bases and J by 7 bases, with 9 bases of the junction left unmatched. CDR3 length: 12 amino acids. This CDR3 reads CASRRQGGEQYV. CDR3 bases: TGTGCCAGTCGACGACAGGGTGGGGAGCAGTACGTC.

In this sample, this clone is medium-sized (0.01 to 0.1%). The genes are TRBV6-8 and TRBJ1-5, with 9 bases identical to TRBD1. After removal of 5 bases from V and 5 bases from J, the junction contained 10 bases not matched to a gene. The germline gives CDR1 MNHGY, CDR2 SAAAGT. The CDR3 extends over 16 amino acids. CDR3 loop: CASSTLPGTGHQPQHF. CDR3 coding DNA: TGTGCCAGCAGTACTCTCCCCGGGACAGGGCATCAGCCCCAGCATTTT.

This clone was counted only a few times. The chain joins TRBV6-7 to TRBJ2-1; a possible D gene is TRBD1 (5 bases). TRBV6-7 is an ORF; its function is uncertain. V was clipped by 5 bases and J by 1 base, with 6 bases between them. The CDR3 extends over 13 amino acids. CDR3 bases: TGTGCCAGCAGTGACAGTTCCTACAATGAGCAGTTCTTC. This sequence encodes CASSDSSYNEQFF.

The chain links TRBV6-8 to TRBJ2-5; a weak D match, TRBD2 (5 bases). Germline-derived CDR1 and CDR2 are MNHGY and SAAAGT. This CDR3 region has 12 residues. The V end was cut by 7 bases, the J end by 3 bases, with 9 bases between. As DNA, the CDR3 is TGTGCCAGCAAGGACTGGAAAGAGACCCAGTACTTC. Protein: CASKDWKETQYF.

This clone is labeled medium-sized. Because the CDR3's place on the DNA is in doubt, the DNA is left out and the CDR3 is given as listed by TCRdb. This chain joins TRBV27 and TRBJ1-5. The CDR3 is made up of 14 amino acids, end residues included. The germline V gene encodes CDR1 MNHEY and CDR2 SMNVEV (reference sequence). The CDR3 here is CASSSSPDYQPQHF.

This clone came up a few times. The CDR3 here is CASSMEPQGNTGELFF. In DNA form, the CDR3 reads TGTGCCAGTAGTATGGAACCGCAGGGGAACACCGGGGAGCTGTTTTTT. The V call is TRBV19, the J call TRBJ2-2; D possibly corresponds to TRBD1 (5 bases). Looked up from germline, CDR1 is LNHDA and CDR2 is SQIVND (reference sequence). Trimming removed 3 bases from V and 1 base from J, with 12 bases in between. CDR3 size: 16 residues.

This clone came up a few times. The rearrangement links TRBV12-2 to TRBJ2-5. TRBV12-2 is listed as a pseudogene. The CDR3 covers 14 residues. CDR3 nucleotides: TGTGCCACGGGGGCGGGATCCCTCCAAGAGACCCAGTACTTC. Amino acids: CATGAGSLQETQYF.

The gene calls are TRBV25-1 and TRBJ2-1; D could derive from TRBD1 or TRBD2 (6 bases each). Per the germline V gene, CDR1 is MGHDK and CDR2 is SYGVNS. The CDR3 covers 14 residues. The V end lost 6 bases, the J end lost 9 bases, and 18 bases lay between the germline ends. The chain's CDR3 is CASRLEWGAGEQFF. CDR3 DNA: TGTGCCAGCAGGCTTGAATGGGGGGCGGGTGAGCAGTTCTTC.

The chain carries TRBV19 and TRBJ2-1; tentative D call: TRBD2 (5 bases). Germline values: CDR1 LNHDA, CDR2 SQIVND (reference sequence). The CDR3 sequence is 12 residues long. V lost 6 bases to trimming and J lost 2 bases, with 5 bases between them. The CDR3 region has the DNA TGTGCCAGTAGCGGGACCTACAATGAGCAGTTCTTC. The encoded protein is CASSGTYNEQFF. The full variable domain, its missing parts supplied by reference TRBV19 and TRBJ2-1, is DGGITQSPKYLFRKEGQNVTLSCEQNLNHDAMYWYRQDPGQGLRLIYYSQIVNDFQKGDIAEGYSVSREKKESFPLTVTSAQKNPTAFYLCASSGTYNEQFFGPGTRLTVL.

The V gene is TRBV7-5, the J gene TRBJ2-3; the table's D call, TRBD2, was not checked against the DNA. TRBV7-5 is deemed a pseudogene. This CDR3 is 17 amino acids long. CDR3 loop: CASSGISRGGSTDTQYF. The CDR3 nucleotides are TGTGCCAGCAGCGGTATATCGCGGGGGGGTAGCACAGATACGCAGTATTTT.

The genes are TRBV25-1 and TRBJ2-3; 8 bases map to TRBD2. This CDR3 has 15 residues. Germline CDR1 and CDR2: MGHDK and SYGVNS. With V trimmed by 5 bases and J by 6 bases, 10 bases remained unmatched. The DNA for the CDR3 is TGTGCCAGCAGTCCTAATCATCCGGGAGGGGATACGCAGTATTTT. It translates to CASSPNHPGGDTQYF.

This rearrangement joins TRBV9 to TRBJ1-3, with 10 nucleotides matching TRBD1. Unmatched junction bases numbered 5, after V lost 2 bases and J lost 3 bases. The germline V gene has CDR1 SGDLS and CDR2 YYNGEE. The CDR3 has 16 amino acids. The DNA for the CDR3 is TGTGCCAGCAGCGTCAGCGGACAGGGGGTTGGAAACACCATATATTTT. Its translation is CASSVSGQGVGNTIYF.